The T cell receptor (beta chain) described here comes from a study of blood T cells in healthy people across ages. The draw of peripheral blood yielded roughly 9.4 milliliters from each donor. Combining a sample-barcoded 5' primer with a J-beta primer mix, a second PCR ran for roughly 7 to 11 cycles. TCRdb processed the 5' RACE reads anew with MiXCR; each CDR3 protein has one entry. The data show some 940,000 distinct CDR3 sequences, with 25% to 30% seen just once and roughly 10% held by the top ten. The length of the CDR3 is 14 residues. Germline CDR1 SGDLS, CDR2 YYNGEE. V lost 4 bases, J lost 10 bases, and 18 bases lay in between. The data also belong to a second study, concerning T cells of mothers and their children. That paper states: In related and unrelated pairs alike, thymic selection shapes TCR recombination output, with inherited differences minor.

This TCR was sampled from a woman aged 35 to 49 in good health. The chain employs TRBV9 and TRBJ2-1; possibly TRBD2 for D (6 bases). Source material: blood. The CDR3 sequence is CASSFGGEALEQFF. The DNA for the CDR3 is TGTGCCAGCAGCTTTGGCGGGGAGGCCTTGGAGCAGTTCTTC. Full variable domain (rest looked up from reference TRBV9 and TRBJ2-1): DSGVTQTPKHLITATGQRVTLRCSPRSGDLSVYWYQQSLDQGLQFLIQYYNGEERAKGNILERFSAQQFPDLHSELNLSSLELGDSALYFCASSFGGEALEQFFGPGTRLTVL.